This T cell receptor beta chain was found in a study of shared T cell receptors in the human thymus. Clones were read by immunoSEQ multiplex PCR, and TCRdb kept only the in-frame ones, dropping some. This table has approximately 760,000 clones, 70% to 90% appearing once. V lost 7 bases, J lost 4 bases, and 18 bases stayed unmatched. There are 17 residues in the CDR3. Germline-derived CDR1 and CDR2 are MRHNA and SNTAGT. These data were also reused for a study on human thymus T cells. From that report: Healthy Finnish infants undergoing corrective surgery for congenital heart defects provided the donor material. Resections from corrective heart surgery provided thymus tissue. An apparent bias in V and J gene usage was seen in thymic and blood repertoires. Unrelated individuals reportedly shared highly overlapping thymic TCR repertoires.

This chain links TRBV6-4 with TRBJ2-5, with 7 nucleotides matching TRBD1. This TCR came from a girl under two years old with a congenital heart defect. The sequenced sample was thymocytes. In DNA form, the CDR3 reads TGTGCCAGCACCAAAGGGACAGCCCCCCGACGGGGAGAGACCCAGTACTTC. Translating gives CASTKGTAPRRGETQYF.